The 15 T cell receptor beta chains below all came from one sample that was sequenced in a study of technical replicates of blood from several donors. The method was immunoSEQ multiplex PCR; TCRdb's version includes in-frame clones alone and lacks a portion of them. The sample has more than 75,000 clones; 90% to 96% are singletons. Sample: T cells isolated from PBMCs. These receptors originate from a human donor in good health.

The genes are TRBV19 and TRBJ1-2; 7 bases agree with TRBD1. CDR1 LNHDA and CDR2 SQIVND come from the germline V gene (reference sequence). V shed 9 bases and J 5 bases; nucleotides not matched to a gene: 9. The CDR3 sequence is 13 residues long. CDR3 amino acids: CASGPGQRYGYTF. CDR3 nucleotides: TGTGCCAGCGGACCGGGACAGCGTTATGGCTACACCTTC.

The J gene is TRBJ1-1, the V gene TRBV7-8, with 8 nucleotides matching TRBD1. This CDR3 region has 13 residues. V lost 5 bases to trimming and J lost 8 bases; unmatched junction nucleotides: 7. Germline V gene lookup returns CDR1 SGHVS and CDR2 FQNEAQ. This CDR3 is CASSPQGETEAFF. DNA of the CDR3: TGTGCCAGCAGCCCACAGGGGGAAACCGAAGCTTTCTTT.

The rearrangement uses TRBV10-3 and TRBJ2-3, with D possibly TRBD2 on 5 matching bases. CDR3 length: 16 residues. Trimming removed 3 bases at V and 6 bases at J, with 19 bases between. CDR1 is ENHRY, CDR2 SYGVKD, per germline. The CDR3 sequence is CAISDGSGTVVDTQYF. The CDR3 DNA sequence: TGTGCCATCAGTGACGGCAGCGGCACAGTTGTGGATACGCAGTATTTT.

The J gene is TRBJ2-2, the V gene TRBV27, with D possibly being TRBD1 (6 bases). Per germline, CDR1 MNHEY and CDR2 SMNVEV (reference sequence). The CDR3 has 15 amino acids. V was shortened by 2 bases and J by 3 bases, with 10 bases between the two germline ends. The CDR3 loop is CASSLEQGYTGELFF. CDR3 coding DNA: TGTGCCAGCAGTTTAGAGCAGGGGTACACCGGGGAGCTGTTTTTT.

The gene calls are TRBV7-3 and TRBJ2-1, with 7 bases identical to TRBD2. This CDR3 is built from 15 residues. The germline gives CDR1 SGHTA, CDR2 FQGTGA. The junction had 12 bases not matched to a gene; V was cut back by 6 bases and J by 7 bases. The CDR3 coding sequence is TGTGCCAGCAGTCCTCGTACGCGGGAGATTAATGAGCAGTTCTTC. This gives the protein CASSPRTREINEQFF.

The chain couples TRBV4-1 to TRBJ2-3, with a tentative D call TRBD2 (6 bases). Deletions cut 0 bases from V and 5 bases from J, with 21 bases between. CDR1 and CDR2 from the germline V gene are MGHRA and YSYEKL. The CDR3 extends over 18 amino acids. CDR3: CASSQEFPMREVVDTQYF. The CDR3 DNA reads TGCGCCAGCAGCCAAGAATTCCCCATGAGGGAGGTGGTAGATACGCAGTATTTT.

The chain carries TRBV27 and TRBJ2-7; 7 nucleotides agree with TRBD1. This CDR3 has 15 amino acids. Germline CDR1 is MNHEY and CDR2 is SMNVEV (reference sequence). The V segment lost 2 bases and the J segment 2 bases; nucleotides outside the gene matches: 6. CDR3 sequence (DNA): TGTGCCAGCAGTTTAGTCAGACAGGGCCCCTACGAGCAGTACTTC. Translating gives CASSLVRQGPYEQYF.

This chain uses TRBV11-2 with TRBJ2-1; 12 nucleotides line up with TRBD2. Germline values: CDR1 SGHAT, CDR2 FQNNGV. The CDR3 length is 15 residues. With 2 bases clipped from V and 4 bases from J, the junction kept 0 bases outside the gene matches. The CDR3 DNA sequence: TGTGCCAGCAGCTTACTAGCGGGAGGGTACAATGAGCAGTTCTTC. Amino acids: CASSLLAGGYNEQFF. The whole variable domain, remainder taken from reference TRBV11-2 and TRBJ2-1, is EAGVAQSPRYKIIEKRQSVAFWCNPISGHATLYWYQQILGQGPKLLIQFQNNGVVDDSQLPKDRFSAERLKGVDSTLKIQPAKLEDSAVYLCASSLLAGGYNEQFFGPGTRLTVL.

The V gene is TRBV6-5, the J gene TRBJ2-5; 14 nucleotides match TRBD2. V trimming: 6 bases; J trimming: 3 bases; junction bases outside the gene matches: 3. The CDR3 sequence is 15 residues long. Germline-derived CDR1 and CDR2 are MNHEY and SVGAGI. The CDR3 loop reads CASRGLAGGKETQYF. In nucleotides, the CDR3 is TGTGCCAGCAGAGGACTAGCGGGGGGTAAAGAGACCCAGTACTTC.

J is TRBJ1-1 and V is TRBV5-1; 10 nucleotides match TRBD1. The CDR3 consists of 15 residues. V shed 4 bases and J 5 bases; nucleotides not matched to a gene: 8. Germline V gives CDR1 SGHRS, CDR2 YFSETQ. The CDR3 nucleotides are TGCGCCAGCAGCCCAAAACCGGGACAGGGGACTGAAGCTTTCTTT. This sequence encodes CASSPKPGQGTEAFF.

The gene calls are TRBV4-2 and TRBJ2-4; tentatively, D is TRBD2 (6 bases). Deletions cut 1 base from V and 6 bases from J, with 13 bases between. Germline loops: CDR1 LGHNA, CDR2 YNFKEQ. The CDR3 totals 15 residues. The CDR3 sequence is CASSQVLSGGNIQYF. CDR3 in DNA: TGTGCCAGCAGCCAAGTGTTGTCCGGGGGAAACATTCAGTACTTC.

The chain joins TRBV6-5 to TRBJ1-5; 8 bases are shared with TRBD1. CDR3 length: 14 amino acids. Trimming at V came to 7 bases and at J to 7 bases, leaving 9 bases not matched to a gene. Germline CDR1 is MNHEY and CDR2 is SVGAGI. The DNA for the CDR3 is TGTGCCAGCACCTCAGGACAGGGAGGACAGCCCCAGCATTTT. Residues: CASTSGQGGQPQHF.

This chain joins TRBV5-1 and TRBJ2-1; no reliable D call. This CDR3 region has 12 residues. Per germline, CDR1 SGHRS and CDR2 YFSETQ. Deletions cut 6 bases from V and 4 bases from J, with 8 bases between. The CDR3 region is CASKAGYNEQFF. In DNA, the CDR3 is TGCGCCAGCAAGGCAGGATACAATGAGCAGTTCTTC.

The J gene is TRBJ2-7, the V gene TRBV2, with a possible D match to TRBD2 (6 bases). CDR3 length: 14 residues. V lost 7 bases and J lost 3, with 16 bases in between. In germline, CDR1 is SNHLY, CDR2 FYNNEI. The chain's CDR3 is CASTPREGRYEQYF. CDR3 coding DNA: TGTGCCAGCACCCCGCGGGAAGGGCGCTACGAGCAGTACTTC.

The chain employs TRBV7-6 and TRBJ1-5, with 8 bases that match TRBD1. The CDR3 length is 14 residues. J gave up 8 bases and V 1 base, and 4 bases lay outside the gene matches. CDR1 and CDR2 from the germline V gene are SGHVS and FNYEAQ. CDR3 DNA sequence: TGTGCCAGCAGCTTAGTTCCAGGGGGCGAGCCCCAGCATTTT. Encoded protein: CASSLVPGGEPQHF. The full variable domain, with the rest looked up from reference TRBV7-6 and TRBJ1-5, is GAGVSQSPRYKVTKRGQDVALRCDPISGHVSLYWYRQALGQGPEFLTYFNYEAQQDKSGLPNDRFSAERPEGSISTLTIQRTEQRDSAMYRCASSLVPGGEPQHFGDGTRLSIL.